The TCR beta chain described here comes from a study of blood T cell repertoires in COVID-19 (dated by TCRdb to the early 2020s). As for the study more broadly: Samples covering the acute and convalescent phases of COVID-19 were provided by collaborators in the United States, Italy and Spain. The material from the prospective study consisted of cDNA or gDNA derived from T cells, B-cell-depleted T cells, or PBMCs. Subjects who had been exposed to COVID-19, were actively infected with it, or had recovered from it provided the deeply sampled blood TCRbeta repertoires that made up the dataset. The repertoires were released in a freely available public database intended as a resource for research on the immune response to SARS-CoV-2. Samples came from the ongoing ImmuneRACE study (first 160 participants) plus 1,254 subjects from 6 global collaborators. Nearly every sample came with metadata listing a de-identified subject ID, COVID-19 status, age in years and sex. Where HLA class I and class II types were available, the types were taken from metadata supplied by the sample provider, not from assay-based typing. What the study reported, not specific to this receptor: The amount of clinical and demographic metadata varied by source and participant and was provided uncurated.

TCRbeta CDR3 regions were amplified from genomic DNA using the immunoSEQ Assay, a bias-controlled multiplex PCR. In the authors' own workflow: The number of nucleated cells in each sample was estimated by amplification of reference gene primers within the assay. Sequence reads were collapsed and filtered to measure the absolute abundance of every unique TCRbeta CDR3 rearrangement. Productive Simpson clonality was computed per sample as the square root of Simpson's diversity index over productive rearrangements. Held by TCRdb, this immuneACCESS table contains in-frame sequences only and omits some clones. Under half of the omission traces to an unresolved V gene where checked; the cause of the rest is unknown. From that table come the V and J calls and clone size; the DNA was used to work out D and trimming. The sample table lists some 93,000 clones, about 86% of them with a count of one. Over 15% of the sample is in the top ten clones.

A word on this clone: No antigen is known for it. No base qualities exist here, and no much larger clone lies one base off it.

Reading from cysteine to phenylalanine, the CDR3 counts 13 amino acids. Solely the CDR3 DNA is kept, with 39 bases framed from the first base. V sheds 2 bases and J sheds 3 bases, leaving 7 bases between their ends. In the germline V gene, CDR1 corresponds to MNHNS and CDR2 to SASEGT. Whole blood was collected in K2EDTA tubes by collaborating institutions according to the institutions' own protocols. For TCRbeta analysis, collaborator samples were shipped as frozen whole blood, as isolated PBMCs, or as DNA extracted from either sample type. The TCR originated in a woman at least 80 years old with acute or convalescent COVID-19. The chain joins TRBV6-1 to TRBJ1-1; D gene: possibly TRBD1, on 5 matching bases. Sequencing was carried out using peripheral blood. In nucleotides, the sequence is TGTGCCAGCAGTGAACAGGGCTACACTGAAGCTTTCTTT. It is translated as CASSEQGYTEAFF.